The clone carrying this T cell receptor beta chain was seen once. The repertoire was sequenced with immunoSEQ multiplex PCR; TCRdb's copy has only in-frame clones and lacks some. The sample has tens of thousands of clones, 85% to 95% seen once. The V and J ends lost 0 bases and 5 bases respectively, with 13 bases between them. Looked up from germline, CDR1 is LGHDT and CDR2 is YNNKEL (reference sequence). This CDR3 has 15 amino acids. The V gene is TRBV3-1 (or the pseudogene TRBV3-2), the J gene TRBJ1-2, with D uncertain. This receptor was obtained from a man aged 40-49 years with rheumatoid arthritis. The sequenced sample was PBMCs. The CDR3 DNA is TGTGCCAGCAGCCAAGACGCCGCGGGAGTATATGGCTACACCTTC. Amino acids: CASSQDAAGVYGYTF.